Below are 21 T cell receptor beta chains sequenced from a single sample in a study of T cell repertoires in ileal Crohn's disease. TCRdb keeps only in-frame clones here, not all; method: immunoSEQ multiplex PCR. The sample has around 15,000 clones; more than 85% are singletons. The sequenced sample was ileal tissue. Receptors were obtained from an adult with Crohn's disease.

This clone was detected once. The chain is built from TRBV27 and TRBJ2-7, with 11 bases identical to TRBD1. Germline V gene lookup returns CDR1 MNHEY and CDR2 SMNVEV (reference sequence). V lost 4 bases and J lost 2; bases outside the gene matches: 4. The CDR3 length is 15 residues. The CDR3 spells CASSSWTGGTYEQYF. CDR3 coding DNA: TGTGCCAGCAGTTCTTGGACAGGGGGCACCTACGAGCAGTACTTC.

This chain connects TRBV10-2 to TRBJ2-7, with 10 positions matching TRBD1. V lost 3 bases and J lost 5; bases outside the gene matches: 4. Germline V gene sequence: CDR1 WSHSY, CDR2 SAAADI. The CDR3 runs 14 residues. The CDR3 DNA is TGCGCCAGCAGTGACAGGACAGGGGGAGACGAGCAGTACTTC. The encoded protein is CASSDRTGGDEQYF.

CDR3 sequence reads: CASSESQGAPLHF. DNA of the CDR3: TGTGCCAGCAGTGAATCTCAGGGGGCACCCCTCCACTTT. The V and J genes are TRBV6-1 and TRBJ1-6, with TRBD1 matching 7 bases. The CDR3 runs 13 residues. Germline V gives CDR1 MNHNS, CDR2 SASEGT. V lost 2 bases, J lost 11 bases, and 3 bases stayed unmatched.

The chain uses TRBV11-2 and TRBJ1-4; TRBD1 is a possible D gene (5 bases). From germline, CDR1 is SGHAT and CDR2 FQNNGV. The CDR3 runs 19 residues. Trimming left V 8 bases short and J 5 bases short, with 30 bases between. CDR3 DNA: TGTGCCAGCTCATCCCTAGGGGTTGTCGGGTTTGGAGAAAATGAAAAACTGTTTTTT. This codes for CASSSLGVVGFGENEKLFF. The whole variable domain, filled in from reference TRBV11-2 and TRBJ1-4, reads EAGVAQSPRYKIIEKRQSVAFWCNPISGHATLYWYQQILGQGPKLLIQFQNNGVVDDSQLPKDRFSAERLKGVDSTLKIQPAKLEDSAVYLCASSSLGVVGFGENEKLFFGSGTQLSVL.

V is TRBV7-2 and J is TRBJ2-1; TRBD2 matches 9 bases. This CDR3 is built from 18 residues. Germline trimming cut 1 base from V and 5 bases from J; bases unmatched to any gene: 12. Germline assignment: CDR1 SGHTA and CDR2 FQGNSA. The CDR3 loop is CASSLVGSAGGLHNEQFF. The CDR3 nucleotides are TGTGCCAGCAGCTTAGTTGGGTCGGCGGGGGGGCTCCACAATGAGCAGTTCTTC.

The V and J genes are TRBV2 and TRBJ2-2; no clear D. V was pared by 6 bases and J by 3 bases, with 14 bases between. CDR1 and CDR2 from the germline V gene are SNHLY and FYNNEI. This CDR3 comprises 15 residues. CDR3 DNA sequence: TGTGCCAGCAGGGTCGCTGACGCGGACACCGGGGAGCTGTTTTTT. It encodes CASRVADADTGELFF.

This clone appeared a single time. The chain recombines TRBV6-6 with TRBJ1-5, with 7 bases matching TRBD1. The CDR3 has 14 residues. The germline V gene encodes CDR1 MNHNY and CDR2 SVGAGI (reference sequence). Trimming cost V 6 bases and J 5 bases; bases outside gene matches: 7. The CDR3 loop is CASSPRGHDQPQHF. The CDR3 DNA reads TGTGCCAGCAGCCCAAGGGGGCACGATCAGCCCCAGCATTTT.

The rearrangement joins TRBV19 to TRBJ1-4, with D possibly TRBD1 on 6 matching bases. In germline, CDR1 is LNHDA, CDR2 SQIVND (reference sequence). The length of the CDR3 is 15 residues. V lost 5 bases to trimming and J lost 4 bases, with 14 bases between them. CDR3 region: CASSLRGWINEKLFF. DNA for the CDR3: TGTGCCAGTAGTCTCAGGGGTTGGATTAATGAAAAACTGTTTTTT.

This chain uses TRBV4-1 with TRBJ1-2, with D tentatively TRBD1 (6 bases). Trimming pared 0 bases from V and 0 bases from J, leaving 11 bases between. The germline CDR1 and CDR2 sequences are MGHRA and YSYEKL. The CDR3 length is 16 residues. As DNA, the CDR3 is TGCGCCAGCAGCCAAGAGTACAGGGAAGCTAACTATGGCTACACCTTC. Translated, it gives CASSQEYREANYGYTF.

This rearrangement joins TRBV7-2 to TRBJ2-3; 13 positions agree with TRBD2. The CDR3 covers 15 residues. Germline CDR1 SGHTA, CDR2 FQGNSA. V dropped 5 bases and J dropped 5; count of bases not matched to a gene: 4. The CDR3 DNA reads as TGTGCCAGCAGCCCTTGGACTAGCGGGAGAGATACGCAGTATTTT. Translation gives CASSPWTSGRDTQYF.

This chain's CDR3 is CASSQPGQGSDEQYF. CDR3 in DNA: TGTGCCAGCAGCCAACCGGGACAGGGATCCGACGAGCAGTACTTC. The rearrangement links TRBV4-2 to TRBJ2-7; TRBD1 agrees at 9 bases. This CDR3 has 15 residues. J was trimmed by 5 bases and V by 2 bases; bases with no gene match: 7. CDR1 is LGHNA, CDR2 YNFKEQ, per germline.

This chain links TRBV7-2 with TRBJ1-6, with 7 bases that match TRBD1. The germline CDR1 and CDR2 sequences are SGHTA and FQGNSA. V shed 1 base, J shed 6 bases, and the junction held 9 bases outside the gene matches. This CDR3 spans 17 amino acids. This chain's CDR3 is CASSLVGKGASNSPLHF. The CDR3 bases are TGTGCCAGCAGCTTAGTTGGTAAGGGGGCGAGTAATTCACCCCTCCACTTT. Supplemented by reference TRBV7-2 and TRBJ1-6, the full variable domain reads GAGVSQSPSNKVTEKGKDVELRCDPISGHTALYWYRQSLGQGLEFLIYFQGNSAPDKSGLPSDRFSAERTGGSVSTLTIQRTQQEDSAVYLCASSLVGKGASNSPLHFGNGTRLTVT.

The rearrangement uses TRBV7-2 and TRBJ1-5; TRBD1 is a possible D gene (5 bases). Germline V CDR1 and CDR2: SGHTA, FQGNSA. This CDR3 contains 15 residues. V lost 5 bases and J lost 3, with 14 bases in between. CDR3 protein: CASSPRGDVNQPQHF. CDR3 in DNA: TGTGCCAGCAGCCCACGGGGGGACGTCAATCAGCCCCAGCATTTT.

This clone has just one count. This chain joins TRBV9 and TRBJ1-3; possible D gene TRBD1, 6 bases. V was shortened by 0 bases and J by 0 bases, with 19 bases between the two germline ends. Per the germline V gene, CDR1 is SGDLS and CDR2 is YYNGEE. CDR3 length: 19 residues. In DNA, the CDR3 is TGTGCCAGCAGCGTAGAGAGGGGGGGGCCCTTGGACTCTGGAAACACCATATATTTT. Its translation: CASSVERGGPLDSGNTIYF.

The V call is TRBV30, the J call TRBJ1-6, with a weak D call TRBD1 (5 bases). The germline gives CDR1 GTSNPN, CDR2 SVGIG (reference sequence). Trimming removed 4 bases from V and 6 bases from J, with 10 bases in between. This CDR3 has 13 residues. Here the CDR3 reads CAWTQGSNSPLHF. The CDR3 DNA follows: TGTGCCTGGACGCAGGGCTCTAATTCACCCCTCCACTTT. The full variable domain, with the rest looked up from reference TRBV30 and TRBJ1-6, is SQTIHQWPATLVQPVGSPLSLECTVEGTSNPNLYWYRQAAGRGLQLLFYSVGIGQISSEVPQNLSASRPQDRQFILSSKKLLLSDSGFYLCAWTQGSNSPLHFGNGTRLTVT.

The chain has TRBV29-1 and TRBJ1-1, with D unclear. CDR1 SQVTM and CDR2 ANQGSEA come from the germline V gene. CDR3 length: 12 amino acids. V lost 3 bases, J lost 2 bases, and 7 bases lay in between. In DNA, the CDR3 is TGCAGCGTTGAGAGGGTAAACACTGAAGCTTTCTTT. Residues: CSVERVNTEAFF.

The chain recombines TRBV15 with TRBJ1-5; D not resolved. V was shortened by 2 bases and J by 6 bases, with 14 bases between the two germline ends. This CDR3 has 15 residues. Germline CDR1 is LNHNV and CDR2 is YYDKDF (reference sequence). The CDR3 spells CATSRWREVGQPQHF. The DNA of the CDR3 is TGTGCCACCAGCAGATGGAGGGAGGTAGGTCAGCCCCAGCATTTT. Combining the CDR3 with reference TRBV15 and TRBJ1-5 gives the whole variable domain DAMVIQNPRYQVTQFGKPVTLSCSQTLNHNVMYWYQQKSSQAPKLLFHYYDKDFNNEADTPDNFQSRRPNTSFCFLDIRSPGLGDTAMYLCATSRWREVGQPQHFGDGTRLSIL.

The chain recombines TRBV5-1 with TRBJ2-5, with 7 bases aligning to TRBD2. The CDR3 is 15 amino acids. The V gene's germline CDR1 is SGHRS and CDR2 YFSETQ. The V gene end was trimmed by 2 bases and the J gene end by 5 bases; junction bases not matched to a gene: 9. CDR3 amino acids: CASSFEETSSETQYF. In DNA, the CDR3 is TGCGCCAGCAGCTTCGAGGAGACTAGCTCTGAGACCCAGTACTTC.

The chain joins TRBV4-2 to TRBJ1-2; a weak D match, TRBD1 (6 bases). CDR3 length equals 13 residues. V was cut by 1 base and J by 6 bases, with 9 bases left in between. Germline V lookup: CDR1 LGHNA, CDR2 YNFKEQ. DNA of the CDR3: TGTGCCAGCAGCCAAGCCAACAGGGATGGCTACACCTTC. Translating gives CASSQANRDGYTF.

This chain uses TRBV14 with TRBJ1-4; possibly TRBD1 for D (5 bases). Per germline, CDR1 SGHDN and CDR2 FVKESK. Trimming stripped 0 bases from V and 7 bases from J, with 15 bases between. The CDR3 contains 16 residues. DNA for the CDR3: TGTGCCAGCAGCCAAGAAGGAGGAGGGGTAGGTGAAAAACTGTTTTTT. This gives the protein CASSQEGGGVGEKLFF. Drawing the rest from reference TRBV14 and TRBJ1-4, the complete variable domain is EAGVTQFPSHSVIEKGQTVTLRCDPISGHDNLYWYRRVMGKEIKFLLHFVKESKQDESGMPNNRFLAERTGGTYSTLKVQPAELEDSGVYFCASSQEGGGVGEKLFFGSGTQLSVL.

The chain has TRBV23-1 and TRBJ1-2; 7 bases are shared with TRBD1. TRBV23-1 is an ORF, and what it does is uncertain. This CDR3 spans 16 amino acids. V lost 3 bases to trimming and J lost 9 bases; unmatched junction nucleotides: 16. CDR3: CASSQLRGTGAIRYTF. The DNA of the CDR3 is TGCGCCAGCAGTCAGCTCAGGGGCACAGGGGCAATACGCTACACCTTC.